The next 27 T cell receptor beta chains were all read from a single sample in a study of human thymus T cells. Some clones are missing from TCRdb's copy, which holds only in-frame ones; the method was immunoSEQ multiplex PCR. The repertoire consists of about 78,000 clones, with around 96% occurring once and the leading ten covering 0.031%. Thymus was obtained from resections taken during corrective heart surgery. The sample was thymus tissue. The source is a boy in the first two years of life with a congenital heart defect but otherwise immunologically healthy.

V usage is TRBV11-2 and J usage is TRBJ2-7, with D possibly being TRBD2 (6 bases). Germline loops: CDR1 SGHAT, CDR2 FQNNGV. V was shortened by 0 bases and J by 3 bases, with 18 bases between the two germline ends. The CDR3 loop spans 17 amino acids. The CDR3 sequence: CASSLDASAGRLYEQYF. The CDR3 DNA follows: TGTGCCAGCAGCTTAGATGCTTCGGCGGGAAGACTCTACGAGCAGTACTTC.

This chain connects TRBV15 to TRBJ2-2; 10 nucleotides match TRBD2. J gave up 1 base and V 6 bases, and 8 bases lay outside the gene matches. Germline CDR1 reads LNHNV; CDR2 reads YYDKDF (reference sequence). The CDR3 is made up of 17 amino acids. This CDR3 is CATSAGLATQNTGELFF. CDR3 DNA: TGTGCCACCAGTGCGGGACTAGCGACCCAGAACACCGGGGAGCTGTTTTTT.

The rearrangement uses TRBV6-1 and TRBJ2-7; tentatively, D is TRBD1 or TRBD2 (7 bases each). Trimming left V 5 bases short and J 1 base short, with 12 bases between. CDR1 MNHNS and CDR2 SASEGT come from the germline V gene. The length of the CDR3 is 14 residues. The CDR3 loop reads CASSPRGGSYEQYF. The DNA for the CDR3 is TGTGCCAGCAGTCCCAGGGGGGGGTCCTACGAGCAGTACTTC.

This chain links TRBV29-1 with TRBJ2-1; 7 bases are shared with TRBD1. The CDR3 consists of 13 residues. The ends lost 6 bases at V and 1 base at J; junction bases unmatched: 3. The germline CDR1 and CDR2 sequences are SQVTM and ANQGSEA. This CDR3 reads CSVGQVSYNEQFF. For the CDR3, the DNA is TGCAGCGTCGGACAGGTTTCCTACAATGAGCAGTTCTTC.

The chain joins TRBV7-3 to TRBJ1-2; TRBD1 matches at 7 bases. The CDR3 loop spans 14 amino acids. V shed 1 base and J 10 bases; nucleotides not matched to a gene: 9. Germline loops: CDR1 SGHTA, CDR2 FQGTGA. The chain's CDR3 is CASSLRGQRQPYTF. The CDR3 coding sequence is TGTGCCAGCAGCTTAAGGGGACAGAGACAACCCTACACCTTC.

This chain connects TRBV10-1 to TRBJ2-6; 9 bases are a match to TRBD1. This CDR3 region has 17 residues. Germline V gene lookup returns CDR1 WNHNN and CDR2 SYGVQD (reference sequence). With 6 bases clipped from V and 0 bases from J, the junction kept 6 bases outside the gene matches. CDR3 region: CASSPDRGGSGANVLTF. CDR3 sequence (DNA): TGCGCCAGCAGCCCGGACAGGGGCGGCTCTGGGGCCAACGTCCTGACTTTC.

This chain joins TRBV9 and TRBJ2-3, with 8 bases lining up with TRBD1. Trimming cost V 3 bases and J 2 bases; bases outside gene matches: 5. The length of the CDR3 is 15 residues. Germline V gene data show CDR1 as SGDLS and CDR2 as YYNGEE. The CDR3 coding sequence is TGTGCCAGCAGCGGGAACAGGGGGAACACAGATACGCAGTATTTT. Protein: CASSGNRGNTDTQYF.

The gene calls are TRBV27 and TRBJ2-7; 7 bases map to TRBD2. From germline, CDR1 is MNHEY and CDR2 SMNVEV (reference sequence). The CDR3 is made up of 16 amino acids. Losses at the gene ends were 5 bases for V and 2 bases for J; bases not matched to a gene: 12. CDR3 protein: CASSPRGGSNAYEQYF. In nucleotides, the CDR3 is TGTGCCAGCAGTCCAAGGGGCGGGAGTAATGCCTACGAGCAGTACTTC.

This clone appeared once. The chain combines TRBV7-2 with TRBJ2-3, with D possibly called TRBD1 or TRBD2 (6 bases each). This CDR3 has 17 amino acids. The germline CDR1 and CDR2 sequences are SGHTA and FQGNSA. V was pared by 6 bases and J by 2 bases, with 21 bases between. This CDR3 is CASSSFTGRRYTDTQYF. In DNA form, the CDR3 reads TGTGCCAGCAGTTCTTTTACAGGGAGGCGGTACACAGATACGCAGTATTTT.

DNA of the CDR3: TGCAGCGTTGGGGGGGGACTAGCCTACAATGAGCAGTTCTTC. This codes for CSVGGGLAYNEQFF. The V gene is TRBV29-1, the J gene TRBJ2-1, with 8 bases lining up with TRBD2. J was trimmed by 2 bases and V by 4 bases; bases with no gene match: 4. The CDR3 sequence is 14 residues long. CDR1 is SQVTM, CDR2 ANQGSEA, per germline.

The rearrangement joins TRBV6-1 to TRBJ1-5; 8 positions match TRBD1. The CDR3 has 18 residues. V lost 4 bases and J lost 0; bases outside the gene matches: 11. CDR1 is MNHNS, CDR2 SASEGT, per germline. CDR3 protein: CASSVRRQGMDSNQPQHF. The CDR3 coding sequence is TGTGCCAGCAGTGTAAGGAGACAGGGGATGGATAGCAATCAGCCCCAGCATTTT.

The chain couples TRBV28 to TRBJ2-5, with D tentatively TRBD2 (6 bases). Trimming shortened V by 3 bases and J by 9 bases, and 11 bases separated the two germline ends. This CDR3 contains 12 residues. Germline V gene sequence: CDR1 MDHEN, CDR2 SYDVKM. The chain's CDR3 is CASSLAGWAQYF. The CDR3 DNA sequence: TGTGCCAGCAGTTTGGCGGGATGGGCCCAGTACTTC.

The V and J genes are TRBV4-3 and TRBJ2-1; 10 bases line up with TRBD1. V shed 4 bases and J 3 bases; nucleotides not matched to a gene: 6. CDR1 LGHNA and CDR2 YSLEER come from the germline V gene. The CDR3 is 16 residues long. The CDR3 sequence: CASSRETGGIYNEQFF. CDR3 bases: TGCGCCAGCAGCCGAGAGACAGGGGGCATCTACAATGAGCAGTTCTTC.

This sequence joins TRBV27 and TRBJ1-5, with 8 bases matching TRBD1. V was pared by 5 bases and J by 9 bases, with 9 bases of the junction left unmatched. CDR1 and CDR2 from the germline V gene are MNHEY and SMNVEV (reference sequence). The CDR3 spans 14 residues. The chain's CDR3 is CASSLWGQVSPQHF. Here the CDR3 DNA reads TGTGCCAGCAGTCTCTGGGGACAGGTTTCGCCCCAGCATTTT.

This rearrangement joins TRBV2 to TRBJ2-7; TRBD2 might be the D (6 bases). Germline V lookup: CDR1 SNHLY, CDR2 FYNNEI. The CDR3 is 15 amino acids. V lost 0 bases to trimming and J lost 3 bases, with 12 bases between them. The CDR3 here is CASSEARDHHYEQYF. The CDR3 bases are TGTGCCAGCAGTGAAGCGCGGGACCATCACTACGAGCAGTACTTC.

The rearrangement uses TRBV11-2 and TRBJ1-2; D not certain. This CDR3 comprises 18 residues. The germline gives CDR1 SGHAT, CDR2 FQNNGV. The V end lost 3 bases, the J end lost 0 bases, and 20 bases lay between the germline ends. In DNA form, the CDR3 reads TGTGCCAGCAGCTTTTCCGGAATATTTGAGAGGCCTAACTATGGCTACACCTTC. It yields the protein CASSFSGIFERPNYGYTF.

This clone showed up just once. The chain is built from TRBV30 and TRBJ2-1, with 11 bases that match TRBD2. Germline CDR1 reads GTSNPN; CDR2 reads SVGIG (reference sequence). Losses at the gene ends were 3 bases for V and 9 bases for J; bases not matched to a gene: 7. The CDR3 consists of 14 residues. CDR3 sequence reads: CAWSLAGGPSEQFF. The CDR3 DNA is TGTGCCTGGAGCTTAGCGGGGGGGCCTAGTGAGCAGTTCTTC.

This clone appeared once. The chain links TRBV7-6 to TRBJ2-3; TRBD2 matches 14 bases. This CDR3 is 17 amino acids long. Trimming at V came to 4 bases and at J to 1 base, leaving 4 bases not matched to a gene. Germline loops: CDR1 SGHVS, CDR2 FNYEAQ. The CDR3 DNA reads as TGTGCCAGCAGCTCGGGGACTAGCGGGGGCCGCACAGATACGCAGTATTTT. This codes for CASSSGTSGGRTDTQYF.

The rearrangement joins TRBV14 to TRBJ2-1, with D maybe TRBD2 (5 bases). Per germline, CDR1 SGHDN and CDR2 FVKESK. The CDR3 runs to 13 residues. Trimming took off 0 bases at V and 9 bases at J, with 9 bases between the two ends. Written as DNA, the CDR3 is TGTGCCAGCAGCCAAGACGGCGGGTCTGAGCAGTTCTTC. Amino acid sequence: CASSQDGGSEQFF.

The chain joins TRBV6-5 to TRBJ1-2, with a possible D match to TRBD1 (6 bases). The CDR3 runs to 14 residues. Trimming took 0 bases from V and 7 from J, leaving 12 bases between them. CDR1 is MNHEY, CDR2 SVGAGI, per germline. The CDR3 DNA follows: TGTGCCAGCAGTTACTCCAGGGGCAACGGTGGCTACACCTTC. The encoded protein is CASSYSRGNGGYTF.

The CDR3 here is CASSLEGRELAKNIQYF. The CDR3 nucleotides read TGTGCCAGCAGCTTAGAAGGGCGGGAACTAGCCAAAAACATTCAGTACTTC. J is TRBJ2-4 and V is TRBV7-2, with D possibly TRBD2 on 6 matching bases. This CDR3 is 17 amino acids long. Germline V CDR1 and CDR2: SGHTA, FQGNSA. V was cut by 1 base and J by 0 bases, with 13 bases left in between.

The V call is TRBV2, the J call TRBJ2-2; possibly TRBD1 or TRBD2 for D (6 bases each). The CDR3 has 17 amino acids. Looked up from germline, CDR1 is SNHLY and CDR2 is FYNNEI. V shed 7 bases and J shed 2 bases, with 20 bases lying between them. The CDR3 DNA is TGTGCCAGCATTAGGGACTCAGGGGCGGAAAACACCGGGGAGCTGTTTTTT. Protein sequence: CASIRDSGAENTGELFF.

This CDR3 reads CASSWGRREQETGELFF. For the CDR3, the DNA is TGTGCCAGCAGCTGGGGGAGACGGGAACAAGAGACCGGGGAGCTGTTTTTT. The chain carries TRBV7-6 and TRBJ2-2; tentatively, D is TRBD1 or TRBD2 (5 bases each). There are 17 residues in the CDR3. V dropped 4 bases and J dropped 5 bases, with 20 bases sitting between them. The germline V gene has CDR1 SGHVS and CDR2 FNYEAQ.

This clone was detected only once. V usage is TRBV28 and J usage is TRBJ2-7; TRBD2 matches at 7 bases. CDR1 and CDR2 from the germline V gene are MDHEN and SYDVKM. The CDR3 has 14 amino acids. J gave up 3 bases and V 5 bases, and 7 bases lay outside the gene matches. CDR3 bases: TGTGCCAGCAGTGTCGGCGGGGACTACTACGAGCAGTACTTC. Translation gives CASSVGGDYYEQYF.

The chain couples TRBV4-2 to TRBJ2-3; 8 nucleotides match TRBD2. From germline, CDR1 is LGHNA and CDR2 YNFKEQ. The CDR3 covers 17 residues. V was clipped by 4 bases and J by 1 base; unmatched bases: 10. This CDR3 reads CASSPYSRREGTDTQYF. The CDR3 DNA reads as TGTGCCAGCAGCCCCTACTCAAGGCGGGAGGGCACAGATACGCAGTATTTT.

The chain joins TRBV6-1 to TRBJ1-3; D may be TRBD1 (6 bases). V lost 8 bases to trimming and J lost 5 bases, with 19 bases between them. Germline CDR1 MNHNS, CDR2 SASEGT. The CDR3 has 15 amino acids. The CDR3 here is CASSKTNRVRNTIYF. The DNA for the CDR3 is TGTGCCAGCTCGAAGACAAACAGGGTTAGAAACACCATATATTTT.

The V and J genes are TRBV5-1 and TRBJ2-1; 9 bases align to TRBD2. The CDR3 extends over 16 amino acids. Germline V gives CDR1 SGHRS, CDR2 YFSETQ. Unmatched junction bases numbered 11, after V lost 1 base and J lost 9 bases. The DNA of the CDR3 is TGCGCCAGCAGCTTGACATGTCGGCGGGAGGGACGTGAGCAGTTCTTC. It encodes CASSLTCRREGREQFF.